Listed below are T cell receptor beta chains from one sample, sequenced in a study of blood T cell repertoires in COVID-19. The assay was immunoSEQ multiplex PCR, and TCRdb's table has in-frame clones only and misses some. Of about 110,000 clones in the sample, around 82% are singletons; the top ten hold almost 4.5%. Sequencing used peripheral blood. These TCRs come from a human donor in a cohort sampled during active or convalescent COVID-19. CDR3s include the opening cysteine and the closing phenylalanine or tryptophan. The listing skips clone size in some rows; elsewhere it reads once, few, many or a size class.

J gene,V gene,clone size,CDR3 length,CDR3 protein
TRBJ2-1,TRBV6-2/TRBV6-3,.,16,CASSLPGLAGVGEQFF
TRBJ2-4,TRBV9,.,16,CASSDGLAVAKNIQYF
TRBJ2-5,TRBV9,.,13,CASSASGQETQYF
TRBJ2-2,TRBV7-9,.,17,CASSHNGGPANTGELFF
TRBJ1-5,TRBV10-2,.,15,CASSGQGGSNQPQHF
TRBJ1-2,TRBV6-6,.,11,CASSYGHLVAF
TRBJ2-3,TRBV7-2,.,16,CASSLVASGWLDTQYF
TRBJ1-6,TRBV15,.,15,CATSRPGQGYSPLHF
TRBJ2-3,TRBV10-3,.,16,CAISERSSTSGDTQYF
TRBJ2-5,TRBV7-8,few,16,CASSRGLAGGRETQYF
TRBJ2-1,TRBV19,.,15,CASSIVGPRYNEQFF
TRBJ2-2,TRBV4-1,few,17,CASSHPWRDGDTGELFF
TRBJ1-1,TRBV4-3,.,15,CASSQGSGSEHEAFF
TRBJ2-5,TRBV7-6,once,13,CASSTDIQETQYF
TRBJ2-2,TRBV24-1,.,14,CATGGSRFTGELFF
TRBJ1-3,TRBV30,.,15,CAWMGAPRSGNTIYF
TRBJ1-3,TRBV25-1,.,15,CASSAGSISGNTIYF